These 10 T cell receptor beta chains came from one sample sequenced in a study of T cells after yellow fever vaccination. TCRdb recomputed calls from the 5' RACE reads with MiXCR, one row per CDR3 protein. The table includes 600,000 to 750,000 distinct CDR3 sequences, roughly 12% detected once. This sample comprised PBMCs, obtained on the day of the yellow fever booster vaccination. Receptors were obtained from a man aged 25 to 40 who received the YFV17D yellow fever vaccine.

This clonotype was counted a few times. This rearrangement joins TRBV6-1 to TRBJ2-1; 8 bases align to TRBD1. The CDR3 is made up of 14 amino acids. Per germline, CDR1 MNHNS and CDR2 SASEGT. V was pared by 7 bases and J by 7 bases, with 9 bases of the junction left unmatched. The CDR3 sequence is CASNGQGGWNEQFF. DNA for the CDR3: TGTGCCAGCAACGGACAGGGAGGTTGGAATGAGCAGTTCTTC.

This chain connects TRBV6-4 to TRBJ2-7, with 7 bases matching TRBD2. CDR1 and CDR2 from the germline V gene are MRHNA and SNTAGT. Trimming took 4 bases from V and 3 from J; bases not matched to a gene: 9. This CDR3 spans 15 amino acids. The CDR3: CASSAEAGDNYEQYF. CDR3 DNA sequence: TGTGCCAGCAGTGCAGAGGCGGGAGATAACTACGAGCAGTACTTC.

There are a few counts of this clonotype. J is TRBJ2-3 and V is TRBV20-1, with 8 bases lining up with TRBD1. Unmatched junction bases numbered 8, after V lost 8 bases and J lost 7 bases. Per germline, CDR1 DFQATT and CDR2 SNEGSKA (reference sequence). This CDR3 region has 12 residues. The CDR3 DNA reads TGCAGTTTCCAACAGGGGGTAAATACGCAGTATTTT. Protein: CSFQQGVNTQYF.

This clonotype was observed a few times. This sequence joins TRBV6-2 or TRBV6-3 and TRBJ1-2; D remains unclear. Trimming removed 9 bases from V and 3 bases from J, with 11 bases in between. The germline V gene encodes CDR1 MNHEY and CDR2 SVGEGT. The length of the CDR3 is 12 residues. CDR3 protein: CASSGLDYGYTF. Here the CDR3 DNA reads TGTGCCAGTAGTGGTTTGGACTATGGCTACACCTTC.

The table lists this clonotype with a few counts. CDR3 coding DNA: TGTGCCATCAGAGGGTCGGAGCGGAGAGAGACCCAGTACTTC. The encoded protein is CAIRGSERRETQYF. J is TRBJ2-5 and V is TRBV10-3; D might be TRBD2 (5 bases). With 6 bases removed from V and 4 bases from J, the gap between germline ends came to 15 bases. CDR3 length: 14 amino acids. CDR1 and CDR2 from the germline V gene are ENHRY and SYGVKD.

This rearrangement joins TRBV30 to TRBJ2-3; 11 bases line up with TRBD2. CDR3 length: 18 amino acids. Looked up from germline, CDR1 is GTSNPN and CDR2 is SVGIG (reference sequence). V lost 0 bases, J lost 1 base, and 9 bases stayed unmatched. This chain's CDR3 is CAWSVGSGRAGGTDTQYF. CDR3 bases: TGTGCCTGGAGTGTAGGTAGCGGGAGGGCCGGCGGCACAGATACGCAGTATTTT.

This clonotype was recorded a few times. The rearrangement uses TRBV20-1 and TRBJ2-5, with D perhaps assigned TRBD1 or TRBD2 (5 bases each). Trimming removed 2 bases at V and 4 bases at J, with 17 bases between. In germline, CDR1 is DFQATT, CDR2 SNEGSKA (reference sequence). CDR3 length: 15 residues. The CDR3 here is CSARTRGAGRETQYF. CDR3 bases: TGCAGTGCTAGAACTCGAGGGGCAGGGAGAGAGACCCAGTACTTC.

The V call is TRBV20-1, the J call TRBJ2-3, with D possibly TRBD1 on 5 matching bases. CDR1 and CDR2 from the germline V gene are DFQATT and SNEGSKA (reference sequence). CDR3 length: 13 residues. V was clipped by 6 bases and J by 8 bases, with 18 bases between them. CDR3 nucleotide sequence: TGCAGTGCCGGCGCATCAGGGCACGGTACGCAGTATTTT. Translating it yields CSAGASGHGTQYF.

This clonotype was picked up many times. The chain joins TRBV5-5 to TRBJ1-5; D ambiguous. The CDR3 extends over 15 amino acids. Germline V gene sequence: CDR1 SGHKS, CDR2 YYEKEE (reference sequence). Deletions cut 2 bases from V and 4 bases from J, with 13 bases between. The CDR3 DNA is TGTGCCAGCAGCTTTAGTGCCGGAGGGAATCAGCCCCAGCATTTT. Protein: CASSFSAGGNQPQHF. Drawing the rest from reference TRBV5-5 and TRBJ1-5, the complete variable domain is DAGVTQSPTHLIKTRGQQVTLRCSPISGHKSVSWYQQVLGQGPQFIFQYYEKEERGRGNFPDRFSARQFPNYSSELNVNALLLGDSALYLCASSFSAGGNQPQHFGDGTRLSIL.

This rearrangement joins TRBV12-5 to TRBJ2-5; TRBD1 matches 7 bases. The CDR3 runs 15 residues. Germline trimming cut 3 bases from V and 5 bases from J; bases unmatched to any gene: 9. CDR1 is LGHNT and CDR2 is FRNRAP in the germline V gene. CDR3: CASGLGDRVVETQYF. The CDR3, as DNA: TGTGCTAGTGGTTTAGGCGACAGGGTGGTTGAGACCCAGTACTTC. The full variable domain, its missing parts supplied by reference TRBV12-5 and TRBJ2-5, is DARVTQTPRHKVTEMGQEVTMRCQPILGHNTVFWYRQTMMQGLELLAYFRNRAPLDDSGMPKDRFSAEMPDATLATLKIQPSEPRDSAVYFCASGLGDRVVETQYFGPGTRLLVL.